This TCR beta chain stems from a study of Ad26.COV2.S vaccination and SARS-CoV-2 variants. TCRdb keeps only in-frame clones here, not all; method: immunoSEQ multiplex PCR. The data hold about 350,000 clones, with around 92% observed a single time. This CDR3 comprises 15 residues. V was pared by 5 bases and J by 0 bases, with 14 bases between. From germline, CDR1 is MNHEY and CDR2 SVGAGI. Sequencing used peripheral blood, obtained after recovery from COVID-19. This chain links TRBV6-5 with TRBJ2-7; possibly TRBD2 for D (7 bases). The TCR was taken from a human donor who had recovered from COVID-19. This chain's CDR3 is CASSTGGGLSYEQYF. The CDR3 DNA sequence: TGTGCCAGCAGTACTGGCGGGGGCCTCTCCTACGAGCAGTACTTC.